This TCR beta chain was retrieved from a study of cytomegalovirus exposure and HLA in healthy donors. Concerning this clone itself: What it recognizes is unknown.

Assay used: immunoSEQ multiplex PCR; TCRdb lists only in-frame clones, some missing. The table shows about 260,000 clones, with 90% occurring only once. Separation from the approximately 720-subject first cohort characterized the approximately 130-subject validation cohort, to which the donors belonged. Overall study findings and caveats: TCR sequences were mostly rare, though some public TCRs occurred in many donors. CMV antigen specificity of a few CMV-associated chains was confirmed in vitro. High sensitivity and specificity were reportedly achieved when the classifier diagnosed cytomegalovirus status.

Germline CDR1 is SGHRS and CDR2 is YFSETQ. V shed 7 bases and J 0 bases; nucleotides not matched to a gene: 8. This CDR3 is 16 amino acids long. The receptor was derived from a woman in her 30s in good health and CMV-seronegative. The sequencing input was PBMCs. V usage is TRBV5-1 and J usage is TRBJ1-2, with 11 positions matching TRBD1. CDR3: CASRQGQGDPNYGYTF. In DNA, the CDR3 is TGCGCCAGCCGCCAGGGACAGGGGGATCCTAACTATGGCTACACCTTC.